There are a few counts of the clone carrying this TCR beta chain. CDR3 length: 16 residues. In germline, CDR1 is MGHRA, CDR2 YSYEKL. V lost 1 base and J lost 5, with 17 bases in between. The source of the sample is a study of Graves' ophthalmopathy and Graves' hyperthyroidism. Clinical symptoms and serum thyroxine were used for diagnosis; TRAb, thyroid ultrasound and orbital computed tomography were also relied on. From RNA, the CDR3 regions of TCR beta chains were amplified and sequenced. First-round RT-PCR used HTBI primers; second-round multiplex PCR followed. TCRdb passed the multiplex PCR reads through MiXCR, listing each CDR3 protein once. This sample yields approximately 460,000 distinct CDR3 sequences, of which roughly an eighth are seen a single time; roughly 10% belongs to the top ten.

This clonotype originated in a woman aged 30 to 39 with Graves' ophthalmopathy. The chain recombines TRBV4-1 with TRBJ1-1; possible D gene TRBD1, 6 bases. The sample taken for sequencing was blood. The CDR3 nucleotides are TGCGCCAGCAGCCAAGTGGTCCGGGGGCGGCGAACTGAAGCTTTCTTT. Translation gives CASSQVVRGRRTEAFF.